These 2 T cell receptor beta chains originate from one sample sequenced in a study of PD-L1 blockade in urothelial cancer. The assay was immunoSEQ multiplex PCR, and TCRdb's table has in-frame clones only and misses some. The table records around 130,000 clones, approximately 84% of them present only once. Indicated time point: pretreatment peripheral blood. Here the sequenced sample was PBMCs, taken around atezolizumab (anti-PD-L1) treatment. Receptors were obtained from a man aged 50-60 years with urothelial cancer.

V is TRBV5-4 and J is TRBJ2-7, with 8 bases that match TRBD1. The CDR3 has 13 residues. The V gene end was trimmed by 7 bases and the J gene end by 1 base; junction bases not matched to a gene: 4. The germline V gene encodes CDR1 SGHNT and CDR2 YYREEE (reference sequence). The CDR3 here is CASGTGDSYEQYF. CDR3 DNA: TGTGCCAGCGGGACAGGTGATTCCTACGAGCAGTACTTC.

The sample holds a few counts of this clone. The chain recombines TRBV6-7 with TRBJ2-5; 10 nucleotides agree with TRBD2. TRBV6-7 is an open reading frame whose function is uncertain. J gave up 4 bases and V 6 bases, and 17 bases lay outside the gene matches. CDR3 length: 18 residues. CDR3 DNA: TGTGCCAGCAGCCCCGGCAGCGGGAGGGCCATTTTTCTAGAGACCCAGTACTTC. Protein sequence: CASSPGSGRAIFLETQYF.